The clone carrying this T cell receptor (beta chain) was found a few times. Its antigen is still unknown. The table came from immunoSEQ multiplex PCR; TCRdb's copy has only in-frame clones and leaves some out. The data show about 71,000 clones, roughly three quarters seen once. The sample comes from a study of vaccination effects on CD4 cells after COVID-19. Sequencing was preceded by expansion of antigen-specific CD4+ T cells with viral peptide pools in the ViraFEST assay. Upon completion of about eleven days in culture, CD4+ T cells were isolated. Nucleocapsid antibodies stayed negative before and after vaccination, showing no earlier SARS-CoV-2 infection. Some 1.9 million PBMC per well were cultured with 8.5 to 10 IU/ml IL-2 and about 10 ug/ml peptides. V dropped 6 bases and J dropped 4 bases, with 12 bases sitting between them. Germline CDR1 reads GTSNPN; CDR2 reads SVGIG (reference sequence). CDR3 length equals 13 residues.

Findings of the study overall: Early post-infection timepoints were absent, and convalescent patients were few.

Source: CD4+ T cells from PBMCs cultured with HCoV-OC43 spike peptides, taken before COVID-19 vaccination. The subset was: HCoV-OC43 spike overlapping peptide pool stimulation. This receptor was obtained from a human donor who received a COVID-19 vaccine. V is TRBV30 and J is TRBJ2-2; D uncertain. The CDR3 is CACTGPGTGELFF. The CDR3 DNA reads as TGTGCCTGTACCGGACCAGGCACCGGGGAGCTGTTTTTT.